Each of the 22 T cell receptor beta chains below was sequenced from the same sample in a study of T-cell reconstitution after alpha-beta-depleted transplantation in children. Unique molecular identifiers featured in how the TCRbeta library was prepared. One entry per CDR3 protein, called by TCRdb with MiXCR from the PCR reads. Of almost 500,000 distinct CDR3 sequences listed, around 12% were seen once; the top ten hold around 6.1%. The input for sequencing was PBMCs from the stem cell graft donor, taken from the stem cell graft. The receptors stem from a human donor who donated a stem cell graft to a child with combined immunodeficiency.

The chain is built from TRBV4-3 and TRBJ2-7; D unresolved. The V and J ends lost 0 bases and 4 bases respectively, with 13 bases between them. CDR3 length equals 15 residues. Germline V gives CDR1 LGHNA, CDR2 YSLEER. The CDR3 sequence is CASSQDRVGKYEQYF. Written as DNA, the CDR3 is TGCGCCAGCAGCCAAGATCGAGTAGGTAAATACGAGCAGTACTTC.

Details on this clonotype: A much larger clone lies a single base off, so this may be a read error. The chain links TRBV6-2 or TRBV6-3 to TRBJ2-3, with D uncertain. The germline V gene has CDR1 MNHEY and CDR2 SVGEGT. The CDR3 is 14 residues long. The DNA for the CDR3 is TGTGCCAGCAGTTTAGTCTCCGCCACGGATAGGCAGTATTTT. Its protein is CASSLVSATDRQYF.

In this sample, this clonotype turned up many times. Here the CDR3 DNA reads TGTGCCAGCAGCCACAGACAGGGTGAATTGGACGAGCAGTACTTC. Its protein is CASSHRQGELDEQYF. The chain is built from TRBV12-3 or TRBV12-4 and TRBJ2-7, with 7 nucleotides matching TRBD1. The CDR3 is 15 residues long. V shed 6 bases and J 5 bases; nucleotides not matched to a gene: 13.

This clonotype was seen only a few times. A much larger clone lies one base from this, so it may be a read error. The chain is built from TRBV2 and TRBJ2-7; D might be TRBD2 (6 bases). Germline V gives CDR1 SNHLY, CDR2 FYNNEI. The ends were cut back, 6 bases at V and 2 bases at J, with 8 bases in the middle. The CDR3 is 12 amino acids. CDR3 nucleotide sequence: TGTGCCAGCAGGGGGGGACCCTACGAGCAGTACTTC. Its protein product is CASRGGPYEQYF.

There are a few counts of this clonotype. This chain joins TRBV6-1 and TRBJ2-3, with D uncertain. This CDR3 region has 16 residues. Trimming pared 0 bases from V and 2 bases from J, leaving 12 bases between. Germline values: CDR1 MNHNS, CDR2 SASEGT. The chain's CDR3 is CASSEALLGLTDTQYF. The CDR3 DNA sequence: TGTGCCAGCAGTGAAGCGCTACTTGGGCTCACAGATACGCAGTATTTT.

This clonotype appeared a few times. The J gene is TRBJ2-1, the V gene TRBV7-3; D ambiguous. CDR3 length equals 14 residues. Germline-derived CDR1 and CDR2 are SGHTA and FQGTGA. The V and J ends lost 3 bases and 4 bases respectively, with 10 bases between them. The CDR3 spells CASSFLTEYNEQFF. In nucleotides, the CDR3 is TGTGCCAGCAGCTTCCTAACAGAATACAATGAGCAGTTCTTC.

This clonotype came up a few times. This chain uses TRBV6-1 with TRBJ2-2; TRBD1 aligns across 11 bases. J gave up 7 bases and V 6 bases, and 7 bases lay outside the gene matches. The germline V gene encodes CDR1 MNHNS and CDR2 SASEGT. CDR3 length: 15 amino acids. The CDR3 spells CASRPDRGRFGELFF. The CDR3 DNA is TGTGCCAGCAGGCCGGACAGGGGGCGCTTCGGGGAGCTGTTTTTT.

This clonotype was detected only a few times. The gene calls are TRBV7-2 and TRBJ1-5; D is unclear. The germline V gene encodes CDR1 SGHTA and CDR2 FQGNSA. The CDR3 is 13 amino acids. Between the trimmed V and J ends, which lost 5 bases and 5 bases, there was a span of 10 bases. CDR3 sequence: CASSASRYQPQHF. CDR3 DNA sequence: TGTGCCAGCAGCGCGAGCAGGTATCAGCCCCAGCATTTT.

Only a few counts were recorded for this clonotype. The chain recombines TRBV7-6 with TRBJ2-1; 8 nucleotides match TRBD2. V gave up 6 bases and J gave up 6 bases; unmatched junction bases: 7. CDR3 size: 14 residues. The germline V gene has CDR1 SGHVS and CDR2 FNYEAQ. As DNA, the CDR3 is TGTGCCAGCAGTTCGGGACTAGTTCTCAATGAGCAGTTCTTC. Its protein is CASSSGLVLNEQFF. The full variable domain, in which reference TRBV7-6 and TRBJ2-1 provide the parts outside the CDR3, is GAGVSQSPRYKVTKRGQDVALRCDPISGHVSLYWYRQALGQGPEFLTYFNYEAQQDKSGLPNDRFSAERPEGSISTLTIQRTEQRDSAMYRCASSSGLVLNEQFFGPGTRLTVL.

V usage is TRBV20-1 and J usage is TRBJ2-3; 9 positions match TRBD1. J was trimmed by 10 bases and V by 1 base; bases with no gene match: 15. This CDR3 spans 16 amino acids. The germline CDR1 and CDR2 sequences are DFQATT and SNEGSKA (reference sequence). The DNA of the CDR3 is TGCAGTGCTAGAGTCCCTGGTGGACAGGGGTCAAATCCGCAGTATTTT. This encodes CSARVPGGQGSNPQYF.

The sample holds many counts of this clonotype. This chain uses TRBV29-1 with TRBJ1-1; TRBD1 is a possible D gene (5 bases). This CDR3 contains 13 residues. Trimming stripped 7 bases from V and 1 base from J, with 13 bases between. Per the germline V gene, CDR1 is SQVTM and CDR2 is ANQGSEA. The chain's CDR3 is CSAPGRGNTEAFF. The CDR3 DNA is TGCAGCGCCCCGGGACGAGGGAACACTGAAGCTTTCTTT.

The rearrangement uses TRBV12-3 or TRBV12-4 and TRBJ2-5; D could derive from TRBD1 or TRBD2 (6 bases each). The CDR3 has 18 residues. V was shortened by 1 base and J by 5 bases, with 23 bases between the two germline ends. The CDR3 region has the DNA TGTGCCAGCAGTTTAGTGGGCGTAGGGGGGCGGGTCGGGGAGACCCAGTACTTC. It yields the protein CASSLVGVGGRVGETQYF.

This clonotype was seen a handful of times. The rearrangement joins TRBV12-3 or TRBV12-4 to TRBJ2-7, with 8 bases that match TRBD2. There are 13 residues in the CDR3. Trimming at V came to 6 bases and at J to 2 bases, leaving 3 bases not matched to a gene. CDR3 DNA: TGTGCCAGCAGACTAGCGGAAACCTACGAGCAGTACTTC. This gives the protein CASRLAETYEQYF.

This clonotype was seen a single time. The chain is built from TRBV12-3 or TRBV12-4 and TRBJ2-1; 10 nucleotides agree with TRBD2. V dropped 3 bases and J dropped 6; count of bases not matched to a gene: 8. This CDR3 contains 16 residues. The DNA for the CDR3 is TGTGCCAGCAGTTTCGGGTGGACTAGCGGCCGCAATGAGCAGTTCTTC. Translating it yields CASSFGWTSGRNEQFF.

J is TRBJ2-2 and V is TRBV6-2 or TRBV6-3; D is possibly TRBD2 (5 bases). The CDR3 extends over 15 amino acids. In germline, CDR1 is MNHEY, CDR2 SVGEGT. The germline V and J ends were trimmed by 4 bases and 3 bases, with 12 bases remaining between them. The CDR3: CASSLPRADTGELFF. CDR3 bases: TGTGCCAGCAGTTTGCCCAGAGCGGACACCGGGGAGCTGTTTTTT.

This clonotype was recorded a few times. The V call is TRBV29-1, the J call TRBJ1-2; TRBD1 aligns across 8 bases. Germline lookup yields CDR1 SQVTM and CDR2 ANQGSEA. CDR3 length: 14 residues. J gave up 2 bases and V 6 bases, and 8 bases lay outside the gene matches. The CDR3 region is CSVKRRGQNYGYTF. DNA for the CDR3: TGCAGCGTGAAACGCAGGGGGCAGAACTATGGCTACACCTTC. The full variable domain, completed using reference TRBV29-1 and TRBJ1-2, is SAVISQKPSRDICQRGTSLTIQCQVDSQVTMMFWYRQQPGQSLTLIATANQGSEATYESGFVIDKFPISRPNLTFSTLTVSNMSPEDSSIYLCSVKRRGQNYGYTFGSGTRLTVV.

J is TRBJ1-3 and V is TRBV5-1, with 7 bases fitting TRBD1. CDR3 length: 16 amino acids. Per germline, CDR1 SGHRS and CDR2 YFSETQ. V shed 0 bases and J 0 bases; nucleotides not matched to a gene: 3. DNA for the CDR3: TGCGCCAGCAGCTTGGAGGGACAGCTCTCTGGAAACACCATATATTTT. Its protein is CASSLEGQLSGNTIYF.

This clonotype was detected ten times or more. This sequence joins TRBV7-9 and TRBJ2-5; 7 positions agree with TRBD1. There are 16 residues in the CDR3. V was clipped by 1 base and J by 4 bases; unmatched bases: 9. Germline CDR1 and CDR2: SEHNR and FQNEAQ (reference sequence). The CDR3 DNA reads TGTGCCAGCAGCTTAGTAGGCAGGGGGAGTGGAGAGACCCAGTACTTC. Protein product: CASSLVGRGSGETQYF.

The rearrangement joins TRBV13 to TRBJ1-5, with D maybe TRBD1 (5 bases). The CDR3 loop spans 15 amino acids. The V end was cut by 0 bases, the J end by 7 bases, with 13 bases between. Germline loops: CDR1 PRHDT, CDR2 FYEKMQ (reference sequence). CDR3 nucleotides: TGTGCCAGCAGCTTAGGCTGGGGGGGTTACCAGCCCCAGCATTTT. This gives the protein CASSLGWGGYQPQHF.

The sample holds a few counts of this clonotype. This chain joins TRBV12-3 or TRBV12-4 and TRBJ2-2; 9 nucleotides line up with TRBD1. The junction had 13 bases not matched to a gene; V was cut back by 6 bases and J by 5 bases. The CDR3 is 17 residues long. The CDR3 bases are TGTGCCAGCAGCAGTCCCGGGACAGGGTCGAGGACCGGGGAGCTGTTTTTT. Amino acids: CASSSPGTGSRTGELFF.

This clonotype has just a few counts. CDR3 amino acids: CASSLRTGGGQPQHF. CDR3 bases: TGTGCCAGCAGCTTAAGGACAGGTGGAGGGCAGCCCCAGCATTTT. V is TRBV7-2 and J is TRBJ1-5, with TRBD1 identical over 7 bases. The CDR3 consists of 15 residues. The germline CDR1 and CDR2 sequences are SGHTA and FQGNSA. Trimming took 2 bases from V and 7 from J; bases not matched to a gene: 8.

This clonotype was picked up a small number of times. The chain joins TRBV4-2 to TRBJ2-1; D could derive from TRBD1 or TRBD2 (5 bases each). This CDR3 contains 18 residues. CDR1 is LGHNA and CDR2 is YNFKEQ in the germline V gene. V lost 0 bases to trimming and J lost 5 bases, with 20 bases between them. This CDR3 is CASSQDPAGSMGHNEQFF. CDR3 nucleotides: TGTGCCAGCAGCCAAGATCCGGCGGGTTCGATGGGACACAATGAGCAGTTCTTC.